The 13 T cell receptor beta chains given below trace back to one sample, sequenced in a study of blood T cell repertoires in COVID-19. The protocol was immunoSEQ multiplex PCR, while the TCRdb copy is restricted to in-frame clones and leaves out a portion. The sample consists of about 260,000 clones, roughly 86% of them appearing once. The sample taken for sequencing was peripheral blood. Receptor source: a woman in her forties or fifties with acute or convalescent COVID-19.

V gene TRBV2 combines with J gene TRBJ2-7, with D perhaps TRBD1 (5 bases). Trimming shortened V by 1 base and J by 6 bases, and 16 bases separated the two germline ends. This CDR3 spans 15 amino acids. CDR1 and CDR2 (germline): SNHLY, FYNNEI. CDR3 loop: CASSEEGSTTVEQYF. The CDR3 DNA follows: TGTGCCAGCAGTGAAGAGGGGTCCACAACGGTCGAGCAGTACTTC.

The chain couples TRBV7-9 to TRBJ2-1; D not certain. The CDR3 covers 12 residues. Looked up from germline, CDR1 is SEHNR and CDR2 is FQNEAQ (reference sequence). The CDR3 sequence: CAYRSLYNEQFF. The CDR3 DNA reads TGTGCTTATCGGAGTCTCTACAATGAGCAGTTCTTC.

The chain uses TRBV6-5 and TRBJ2-1, with TRBD2 identical over 10 bases. The length of the CDR3 is 14 residues. The germline CDR1 and CDR2 sequences are MNHEY and SVGAGI. Trimming removed 6 bases from V and 10 bases from J; junction bases left unmatched: 9. The CDR3 DNA is TGTGCCAGCAGGGCTGGGACTAGCGACCCGGAGCAGTTCTTC. Translating gives CASRAGTSDPEQFF.

The chain uses TRBV5-4 and TRBJ1-1; D may be TRBD1 (6 bases). V lost 6 bases, J lost 0 bases, and 18 bases lay in between. The CDR3 has 16 residues. CDR1 is SGHNT, CDR2 YYREEE, per germline (reference sequence). CDR3 loop: CASTPLGGAMNTEAFF. The CDR3 nucleotides read TGTGCCAGCACCCCCCTAGGGGGAGCAATGAACACTGAAGCTTTCTTT.

The chain links TRBV5-1 to TRBJ1-4; D is undetermined. Germline V gene lookup returns CDR1 SGHRS and CDR2 YFSETQ. Trimming removed 0 bases from V and 5 bases from J, with 11 bases in between. The CDR3 runs to 15 residues. The DNA of the CDR3 is TGCGCCAGCAGCTTGGGTATTAATTCGAATGAAAAACTGTTTTTT. It translates to CASSLGINSNEKLFF.

This chain connects TRBV27 to TRBJ1-2; maybe TRBD1 (6 bases). The CDR3 is 15 amino acids. From germline, CDR1 is MNHEY and CDR2 SMNVEV (reference sequence). Trimming took 2 bases from V and 3 from J, leaving 13 bases between them. The CDR3 region has the DNA TGTGCCAGCAGTTTAACAGGACAGTACTACTATGGCTACACCTTC. Protein: CASSLTGQYYYGYTF.

The chain couples TRBV4-3 to TRBJ1-2; 10 bases line up with TRBD1. Germline V gene sequence: CDR1 LGHNA, CDR2 YSLEER. The CDR3 is 15 residues long. V lost 3 bases and J lost 4; bases outside the gene matches: 5. The CDR3 sequence is CASSHHGQGGYGYTF. DNA for the CDR3: TGCGCCAGCAGCCACCACGGACAGGGGGGCTATGGCTACACCTTC.

The chain couples TRBV24-1 to TRBJ2-7, with 8 nucleotides matching TRBD2. This CDR3 spans 15 amino acids. V lost 3 bases, J lost 2 bases, and 5 bases stayed unmatched. Germline CDR1 reads KGHDR; CDR2 reads SFDVKD. This CDR3 reads CATSDPAAGAYEQYF. In nucleotides, the CDR3 is TGTGCCACCAGTGATCCGGCAGCGGGAGCCTACGAGCAGTACTTC.

The J gene is TRBJ1-1, the V gene TRBV29-1; D might be TRBD1 (5 bases). CDR1 SQVTM and CDR2 ANQGSEA come from the germline V gene. The germline V and J ends were trimmed by 3 bases and 3 bases, with 11 bases remaining between them. This CDR3 is 13 amino acids long. The CDR3 region is CSVDAGSHTEAFF. CDR3 nucleotide sequence: TGCAGCGTTGATGCAGGGTCGCACACTGAAGCTTTCTTT.

V gene TRBV12-3 or TRBV12-4 combines with J gene TRBJ2-1; 9 nucleotides line up with TRBD2. V lost 1 base, J lost 14 bases, and 6 bases stayed unmatched. The CDR3 has 13 residues. The CDR3, as DNA: TGTGCCAGCAGTTTAGGTAGCGGGAGCCCCGAGTTCTTC. Its translation is CASSLGSGSPEFF.

The chain links TRBV11-2 to TRBJ1-3, with D possibly TRBD1 on 5 matching bases. The germline V gene has CDR1 SGHAT and CDR2 FQNNGV. The CDR3 length is 13 residues. V dropped 5 bases and J dropped 7 bases, with 12 bases sitting between them. CDR3: CASSPWGDNTIYF. CDR3 sequence (DNA): TGTGCCAGCAGCCCCTGGGGGGACAACACCATATATTTT.

This clone occurred once. This rearrangement joins TRBV18 to TRBJ1-5; 7 bases line up with TRBD1. V lost 6 bases, J lost 6 bases, and 5 bases stayed unmatched. CDR1 is KGHSH, CDR2 LQKENI, per germline. The CDR3 runs to 13 residues. The CDR3 DNA reads as TGTGCCAGCTCCCAGGGGGATAGTCAGCCCCAGCATTTT. Translating gives CASSQGDSQPQHF.

The chain has TRBV4-2 and TRBJ1-4; 7 bases fit TRBD1. CDR1 and CDR2 from the germline V gene are LGHNA and YNFKEQ. The CDR3 is made up of 17 amino acids. The ends lost 0 bases at V and 4 bases at J; junction bases unmatched: 8. DNA of the CDR3: TGTGCCAGCAGCCAAGAAGAAAGGACAGGTATTAATGAAAAACTGTTTTTT. Amino acids: CASSQEERTGINEKLFF.